The 13 T cell receptor beta chains below all came from one sample that was sequenced in a study of cytomegalovirus exposure and HLA in healthy donors. The PCR was carried out with 60 Vbeta primers and 13 Jbeta primers. Profiled with immunoSEQ multiplex PCR; TCRdb holds only in-frame clones, not every one. The sample's table shows 60,000 to 70,000 clones. Sequenced input: PBMCs. The receptor source for this set is a boy aged 5-17 years in good health and CMV-seronegative.

The CDR3 here is CASSGGTSGRPQETQYF. CDR3 in DNA: TGTGCCAGCAGCGGAGGGACTAGCGGGAGACCACAAGAGACCCAGTACTTC. The chain links TRBV9 to TRBJ2-5; 14 bases line up with TRBD2. The V gene end was trimmed by 3 bases and the J gene end by 2 bases; junction bases not matched to a gene: 6. Germline CDR1 and CDR2: SGDLS and YYNGEE. CDR3 size: 17 residues.

The gene calls are TRBV2 and TRBJ2-7, with 12 positions matching TRBD2. This CDR3 is built from 14 residues. Germline V lookup: CDR1 SNHLY, CDR2 FYNNEI. V was clipped by 6 bases and J by 4 bases; unmatched bases: 4. The CDR3 reads CASRETSGSYEQYF. The DNA for the CDR3 is TGTGCCAGCAGGGAGACTAGCGGGAGTTACGAGCAGTACTTC. Full variable domain (outside the CDR3, taken from reference TRBV2 and TRBJ2-7): EPEVTQTPSHQVTQMGQEVILRCVPISNHLYFYWYRQILGQKVEFLVSFYNNEISEKSEIFDDQFSVERPDGSNFTLKIRSTKLEDSAMYFCASRETSGSYEQYFGPGTRLTVT.

This rearrangement joins TRBV11-3 to TRBJ2-7; 7 bases agree with TRBD2. Germline values: CDR1 SGHNT, CDR2 YENEEA. J lost 7 bases, V lost 6 bases, and 6 bases had no gene match. This CDR3 contains 12 residues. CDR3 nucleotides: TGTGCCAGCAGTCCCGGGACTAATGAGCAGTACTTC. Its protein product is CASSPGTNEQYF. Drawing the rest from reference TRBV11-3 and TRBJ2-7, the complete variable domain is EAGVVQSPRYKIIEKKQPVAFWCNPISGHNTLYWYLQNLGQGPELLIRYENEEAVDDSQLPKDRFSAERLKGVDSTLKIQPAELGDSAVYLCASSPGTNEQYFGPGTRLTVT.

The chain couples TRBV5-6 to TRBJ2-1; tentative D call: TRBD2 (6 bases). V dropped 4 bases and J dropped 8 bases, with 16 bases sitting between them. CDR3 length equals 14 residues. Germline V CDR1 and CDR2: SGHDT, YYEEEE. The DNA of the CDR3 is TGTGCCAGCAGCCCCCTAATCGGGACTGATGAGCAGTTCTTC. Amino acid sequence: CASSPLIGTDEQFF.

The V gene is TRBV19, the J gene TRBJ2-7; the match to TRBD1 covers 9 bases. V trimming: 7 bases; J trimming: 2 bases; junction bases outside the gene matches: 6. CDR1 and CDR2 (germline): LNHDA, SQIVND (reference sequence). The CDR3 is 14 amino acids. CDR3: CASTGTGKAYEQYF. The CDR3 bases are TGTGCCAGTACCGGGACAGGGAAGGCCTACGAGCAGTACTTC.

The chain is built from TRBV6-1 and TRBJ2-1; 13 nucleotides match TRBD2. J was trimmed by 6 bases and V by 5 bases; bases with no gene match: 4. The CDR3 contains 15 residues. From germline, CDR1 is MNHNS and CDR2 SASEGT. The CDR3 spells CASSSGLAGANEQFF. DNA of the CDR3: TGTGCCAGCAGTTCCGGACTAGCGGGAGCCAATGAGCAGTTCTTC.

This chain uses TRBV12-5 with TRBJ1-4; 10 bases are a match to TRBD1. CDR3 length: 14 amino acids. The V gene's germline CDR1 is LGHNT and CDR2 FRNRAP. V was pared by 4 bases and J by 6 bases, with 2 bases of the junction left unmatched. The CDR3 spells CASGSGTGDEKLFF. The DNA for the CDR3 is TGTGCTAGTGGTTCCGGGACAGGGGATGAAAAACTGTTTTTT.

This chain uses TRBV4-1 with TRBJ1-1; D gene ambiguous. Per the germline V gene, CDR1 is MGHRA and CDR2 is YSYEKL. Trimming took off 3 bases at V and 11 bases at J, with 16 bases between the two ends. The CDR3 is 13 amino acids. CDR3 DNA: TGCGCCAGCAGCCAGTCCTCGGAGGACCCGGCTTTCTTT. This codes for CASSQSSEDPAFF.

The rearrangement joins TRBV25-1 to TRBJ2-2; 11 nucleotides agree with TRBD2. Looked up from germline, CDR1 is MGHDK and CDR2 is SYGVNS. Trimming removed 2 bases from V and 3 bases from J; junction bases left unmatched: 2. The CDR3 runs 16 residues. The CDR3 protein is CASSELAGGHTGELFF. CDR3 nucleotide sequence: TGTGCCAGCAGTGAACTAGCGGGGGGTCACACCGGGGAGCTGTTTTTT.

The chain couples TRBV7-4 to TRBJ1-3; D gene ambiguous. Deletions cut 5 bases from V and 0 bases from J, with 14 bases between. The CDR3 contains 16 residues. In germline, CDR1 is SGHVT, CDR2 SQSDAQ. CDR3 loop: CASSQRESASGNTIYF. The CDR3 nucleotides are TGTGCCAGCAGCCAACGTGAGTCTGCCTCTGGAAACACCATATATTTT.

The rearrangement links TRBV6-1 to TRBJ1-2; D is unclear. This CDR3 is 14 amino acids long. V gave up 0 bases and J gave up 7 bases, with 12 bases separating them. CDR1 and CDR2 from the germline V gene are MNHNS and SASEGT. DNA of the CDR3: TGTGCCAGCAGTGAAGCGCCAGGCTACCTTGGCTACACCTTC. Translating it yields CASSEAPGYLGYTF.

The chain has TRBV7-9 and TRBJ1-1, with D maybe TRBD1 (5 bases). Looked up from germline, CDR1 is SEHNR and CDR2 is FQNEAQ (reference sequence). The CDR3 has 16 amino acids. The V end was cut by 2 bases, the J end by 4 bases, with 17 bases between. CDR3 in DNA: TGTGCCAGCAGCTTATCAGGGCCCAACAGGATCACTGAAGCTTTCTTT. Protein product: CASSLSGPNRITEAFF.

CDR3: CASSPELAVNEKLFF. The CDR3 DNA reads TGTGCCAGCAGCCCCGAGTTGGCGGTTAATGAAAAACTGTTTTTT. The chain recombines TRBV7-9 with TRBJ1-4; D gene ambiguous. Trimming left V 5 bases short and J 4 bases short, with 14 bases between. Per the germline V gene, CDR1 is SEHNR and CDR2 is FQNEAQ (reference sequence). The CDR3 consists of 15 residues.